A single count supports the clone carrying this T cell receptor beta chain. Germline CDR1 reads MDHEN; CDR2 reads SYDVKM. The CDR3 sequence is 16 residues long. The V gene end was trimmed by 4 bases and the J gene end by 3 bases; junction bases not matched to a gene: 8. This sample was included in a study of blood T cell repertoires in COVID-19. Study information: Donors in the United States, Italy and Spain gave samples during acute or convalescent COVID-19. T cells, B-cell-depleted T cells, or PBMCs supplied cDNA or gDNA.

In the authors' workflow: Nucleated cell number was recorded as an estimate derived from reference gene primer amplification. Produced via immunoSEQ multiplex PCR; TCRdb's table is partial and in-frame only. D and trimming were read from the DNA, whereas the V and J calls and clone size are those reported in that table. This table holds roughly 80,000 clones, almost 85% found once. Sequenced material: peripheral blood. This chain uses TRBV28 with TRBJ1-4; 7 bases fit TRBD1. This TCR was recovered from a human donor in a cohort sampled during active COVID-19. CDR3 coding DNA: TGTGCCAGCAGTTCTCTCATGGGACAGTCTAATGAAAAACTGTTTTTT. As protein: CASSSLMGQSNEKLFF. Drawing the rest from reference TRBV28 and TRBJ1-4, the complete variable domain is DVKVTQSSRYLVKRTGEKVFLECVQDMDHENMFWYRQDPGLGLRLIYFSYDVKMKEKGDIPEGYSVSREKKERFSLILESASTNQTSMYLCASSSLMGQSNEKLFFGSGTQLSVL.